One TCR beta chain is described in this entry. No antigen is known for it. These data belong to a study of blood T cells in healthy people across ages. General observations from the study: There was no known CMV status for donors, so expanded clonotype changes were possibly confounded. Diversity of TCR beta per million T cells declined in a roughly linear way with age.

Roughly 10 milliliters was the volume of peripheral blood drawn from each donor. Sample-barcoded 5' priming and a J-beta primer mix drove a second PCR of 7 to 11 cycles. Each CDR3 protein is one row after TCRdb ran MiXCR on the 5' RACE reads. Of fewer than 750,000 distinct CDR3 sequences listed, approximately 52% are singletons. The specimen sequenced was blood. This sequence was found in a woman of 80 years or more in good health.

CDR3 amino acids: CASSEDAGRVKLFF. The CDR3, as DNA: TGTGCCAGCAGTGAAGATGCAGGGAGGGTAAAACTGTTTTTT. V and J are TRBV6-1 and TRBJ1-4; D might be TRBD1 (5 bases). Germline loops: CDR1 MNHNS, CDR2 SASEGT. V was trimmed by 1 base and J by 10 bases, leaving 13 bases between them. The CDR3 sequence is 14 residues long.